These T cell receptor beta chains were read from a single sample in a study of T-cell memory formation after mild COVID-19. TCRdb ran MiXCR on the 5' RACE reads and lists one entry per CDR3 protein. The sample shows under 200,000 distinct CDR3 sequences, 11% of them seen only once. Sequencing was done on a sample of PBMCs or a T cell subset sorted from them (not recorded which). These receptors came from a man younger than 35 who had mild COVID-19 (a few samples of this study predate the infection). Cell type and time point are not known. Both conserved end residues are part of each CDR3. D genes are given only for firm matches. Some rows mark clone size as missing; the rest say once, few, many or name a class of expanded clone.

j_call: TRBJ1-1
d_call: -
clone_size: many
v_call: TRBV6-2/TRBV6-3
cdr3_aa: CASLQEPNTEAFF
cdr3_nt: TGTGCCAGTCTACAGGAGCCGAACACTGAAGCTTTCTTT

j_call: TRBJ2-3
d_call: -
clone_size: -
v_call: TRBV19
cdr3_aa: CASRGVLDTQYF
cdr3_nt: TGTGCCAGTAGGGGGGTCTTAGATACGCAGTATTTT

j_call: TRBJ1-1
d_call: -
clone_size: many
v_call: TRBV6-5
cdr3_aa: CASSYSSRRQKEAFF
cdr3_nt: TGTGCCAGCAGTTACTCCTCCCGTAGGCAGAAGGAAGCTTTCTTT

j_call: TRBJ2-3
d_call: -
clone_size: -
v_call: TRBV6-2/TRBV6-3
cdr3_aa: CASSYSRGNTQYF
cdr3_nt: TGTGCCAGCAGTTACTCGAGAGGGAACACGCAGTATTTT

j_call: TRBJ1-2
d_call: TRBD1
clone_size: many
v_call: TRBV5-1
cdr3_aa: CASSTQTGALGYGYTF
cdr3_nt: TGCGCCAGCAGCACCCAGACAGGGGCGCTGGGCTATGGCTACACCTTC

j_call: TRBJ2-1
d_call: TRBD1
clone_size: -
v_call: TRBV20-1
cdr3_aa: CSADPGQGRNEQFF
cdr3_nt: TGCAGTGCAGACCCGGGACAGGGACGCAATGAGCAGTTCTTC

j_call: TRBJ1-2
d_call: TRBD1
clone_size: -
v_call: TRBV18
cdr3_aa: CASSPRQGADGYTF
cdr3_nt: TGTGCCAGCTCACCACGTCAGGGGGCGGATGGCTACACCTTC

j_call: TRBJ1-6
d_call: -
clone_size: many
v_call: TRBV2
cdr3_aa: CASSPDSYNSPLHF
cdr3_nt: TGTGCCAGCTCGCCAGACTCCTATAATTCACCCCTCCACTTT

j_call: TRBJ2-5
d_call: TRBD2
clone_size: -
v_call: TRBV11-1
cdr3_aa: CASSLERASGSLPGTQYF
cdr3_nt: TGTGCCAGCAGCTTAGAAAGGGCTAGCGGAAGTCTGCCAGGGACCCAGTACTTC

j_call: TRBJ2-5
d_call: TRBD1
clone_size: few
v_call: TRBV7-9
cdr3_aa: CASRITQGGETQYF
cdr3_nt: TGTGCCAGCAGGATCACACAGGGGGGAGAGACCCAGTACTTC

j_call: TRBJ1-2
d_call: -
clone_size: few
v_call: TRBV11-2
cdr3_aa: CASSHGGGGYTF
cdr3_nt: TGTGCCAGCAGCCATGGGGGCGGGGGCTACACCTTC

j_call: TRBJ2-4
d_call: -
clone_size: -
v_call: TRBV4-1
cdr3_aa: CASSQVGSLAKNIQYF
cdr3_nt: TGCGCCAGCAGCCAAGTGGGATCTCTAGCCAAAAACATTCAGTACTTC

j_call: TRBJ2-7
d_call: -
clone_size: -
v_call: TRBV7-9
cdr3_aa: CASSDARVGEQYF
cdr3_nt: TGTGCCAGCAGTGACGCCCGGGTGGGCGAGCAGTACTTC

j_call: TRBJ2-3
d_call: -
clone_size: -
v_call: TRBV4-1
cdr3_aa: CASSQARGGFTDTQYF
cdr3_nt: TGCGCCAGCAGCCAAGCGAGGGGCGGCTTCACAGATACGCAGTATTTT

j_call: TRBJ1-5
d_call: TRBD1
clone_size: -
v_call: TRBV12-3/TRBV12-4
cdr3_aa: CASRGQGDSQPQHF
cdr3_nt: TGTGCCAGCAGAGGACAGGGGGATAGTCAGCCCCAGCATTTT

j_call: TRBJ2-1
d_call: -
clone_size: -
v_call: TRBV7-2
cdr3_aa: CASSPGRGGGIYNEQFF
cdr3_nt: TGTGCCAGCAGCCCCGGTAGAGGGGGGGGCATCTACAATGAGCAGTTCTTC

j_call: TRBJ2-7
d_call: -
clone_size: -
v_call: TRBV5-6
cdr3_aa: CASRYRVGGEQYF
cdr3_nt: TGTGCCAGCAGGTACAGGGTTGGAGGCGAGCAGTACTTC

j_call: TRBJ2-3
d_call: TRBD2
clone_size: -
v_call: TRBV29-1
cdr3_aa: CSVVGGSTDTQYF
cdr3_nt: TGCAGCGTTGTGGGGGGGAGCACAGATACGCAGTATTTT

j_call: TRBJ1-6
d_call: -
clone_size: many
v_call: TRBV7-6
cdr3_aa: CASSLRASDNSPLHF
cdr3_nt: TGTGCCAGCAGCTTGCGGGCGTCGGATAATTCACCCCTCCACTTT

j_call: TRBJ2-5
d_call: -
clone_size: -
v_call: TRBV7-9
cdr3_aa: CASSLVGSTETQYF
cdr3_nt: TGTGCCAGCAGCTTAGTAGGGTCGACAGAGACCCAGTACTTC

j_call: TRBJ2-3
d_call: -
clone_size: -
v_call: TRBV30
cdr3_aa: CAWKTSYSTDTQYF
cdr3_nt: TGTGCCTGGAAGACTTCCTATAGCACAGATACGCAGTATTTT

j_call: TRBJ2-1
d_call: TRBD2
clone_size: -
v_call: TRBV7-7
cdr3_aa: CASSSEPGLAVEQFF
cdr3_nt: TGTGCTAGCAGCTCCGAACCGGGACTAGCGGTGGAGCAGTTCTTC

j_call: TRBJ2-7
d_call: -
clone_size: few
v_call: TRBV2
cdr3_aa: CASSQQDYEQYF
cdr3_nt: TGTGCCAGCAGTCAACAGGACTACGAGCAGTACTTC

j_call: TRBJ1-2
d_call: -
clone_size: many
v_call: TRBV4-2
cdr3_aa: CASSQETRQPYGYTF
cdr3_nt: TGTGCCAGCAGCCAAGAGACCCGACAGCCTTATGGCTACACCTTC

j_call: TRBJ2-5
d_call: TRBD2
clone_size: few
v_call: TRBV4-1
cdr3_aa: CASSRGGAETQYF
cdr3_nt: TGCGCCAGCAGCCGCGGGGGGGCCGAGACCCAGTACTTC

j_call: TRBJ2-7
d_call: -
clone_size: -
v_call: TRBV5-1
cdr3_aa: CASSSGTSSYEQYF
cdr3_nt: TGCGCCAGCAGCTCAGGCACAAGCTCCTACGAGCAGTACTTC

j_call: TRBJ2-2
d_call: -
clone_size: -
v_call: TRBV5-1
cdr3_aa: CASSTYTNTGELFF
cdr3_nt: TGCGCCAGCAGCACCTACACGAACACCGGGGAGCTGTTTTTT

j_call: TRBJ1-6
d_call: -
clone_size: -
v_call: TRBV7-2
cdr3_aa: CASNPRVGNSPLHF
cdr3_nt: TGTGCCAGCAACCCACGAGTAGGGAATTCACCCCTCCACTTT

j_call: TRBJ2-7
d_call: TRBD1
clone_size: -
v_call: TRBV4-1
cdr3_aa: CASSLRTGPGAYEQYF
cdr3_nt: TGCGCCAGCAGCCTGCGGACAGGCCCCGGGGCCTACGAGCAGTACTTC

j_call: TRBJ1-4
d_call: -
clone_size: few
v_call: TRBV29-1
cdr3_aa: CSVGDRVTNEKLFF
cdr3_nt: TGCAGCGTTGGGGATAGGGTCACTAATGAAAAACTGTTTTTT

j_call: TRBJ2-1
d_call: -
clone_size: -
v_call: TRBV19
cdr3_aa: CASSITANYYNEQFF
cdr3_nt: TGTGCCAGTAGTATAACTGCAAATTACTACAATGAGCAGTTCTTC

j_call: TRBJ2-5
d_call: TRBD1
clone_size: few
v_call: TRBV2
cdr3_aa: CASIPGQGKTQYF
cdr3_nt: TGTGCCAGCATTCCGGGACAGGGAAAGACCCAGTACTTC

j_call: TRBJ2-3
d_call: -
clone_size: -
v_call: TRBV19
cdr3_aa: CASSPAAPTQYF
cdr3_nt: TGTGCCAGTAGTCCGGCCGCCCCTACGCAGTATTTT

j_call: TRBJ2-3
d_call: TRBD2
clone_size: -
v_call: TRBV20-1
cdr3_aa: CSARTSGDTQYF
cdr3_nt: TGCAGTGCTAGGACTAGCGGGGATACGCAGTATTTT